This TCR beta chain was documented in a study of blood T cell repertoires in COVID-19. Study in general: There were acute and convalescent COVID-19 samples, and they came from the United States, Italy and Spain.

Profiled with immunoSEQ multiplex PCR; TCRdb holds only in-frame clones, not every one. The sample consists of roughly 300,000 clones, about 87% of them appearing once. The CDR3 sequence is 17 residues long. Trimming took 3 bases from V and 4 from J; bases not matched to a gene: 12. CDR1 MDHEN and CDR2 SYDVKM come from the germline V gene. The chain carries TRBV28 and TRBJ2-7; 10 nucleotides agree with TRBD1. The sample consisted of peripheral blood. The receptor comes from a woman aged 50 to 60 who had recovered from COVID-19. CDR3 protein: CASSLGRTGQGIYEQYF. For the CDR3, the DNA is TGTGCCAGCAGTTTGGGGAGAACGGGACAGGGGATTTACGAGCAGTACTTC.